The 32 T cell receptor beta chains presented below share a single source sample, sequenced in a study of blood T cell repertoires in COVID-19. TCRdb's table, derived via immunoSEQ multiplex PCR, lists solely in-frame clones and lacks some. The sample contains about 210,000 clones, about 76% of which appear only once. Sequencing input: PBMCs or T cells enriched from blood (not recorded which). These receptors came from a woman in her 50s with acute COVID-19.

This chain uses TRBV28 with TRBJ2-1; 10 positions agree with TRBD1. The V segment lost 4 bases and the J segment 0 bases; nucleotides outside the gene matches: 9. Germline values: CDR1 MDHEN, CDR2 SYDVKM. This CDR3 spans 18 amino acids. CDR3 in amino acids: CASSSPRQGAFSYNEQFF. CDR3 nucleotide sequence: TGTGCCAGCAGTTCCCCAAGACAGGGGGCCTTCTCCTACAATGAGCAGTTCTTC. The variable domain in full, with the rest retrieved from reference TRBV28 and TRBJ2-1, is DVKVTQSSRYLVKRTGEKVFLECVQDMDHENMFWYRQDPGLGLRLIYFSYDVKMKEKGDIPEGYSVSREKKERFSLILESASTNQTSMYLCASSSPRQGAFSYNEQFFGPGTRLTVL.

This rearrangement joins TRBV15 to TRBJ1-1; the D is unclear. This CDR3 has 15 amino acids. The germline V and J ends were trimmed by 3 bases and 1 base, with 12 bases remaining between them. Germline V gene sequence: CDR1 LNHNV, CDR2 YYDKDF (reference sequence). For the CDR3, the DNA is TGTGCCACCAGCAGGAGTCGGGGTGCGAACACTGAAGCTTTCTTT. Its translation is CATSRSRGANTEAFF.

This chain links TRBV14 with TRBJ2-5; 7 positions match TRBD1. Germline trimming cut 3 bases from V and 3 bases from J; bases unmatched to any gene: 10. Germline CDR1 is SGHDN and CDR2 is FVKESK. CDR3 size: 16 residues. The DNA for the CDR3 is TGTGCCAGCAGCCAGACGACAGTCCAGGGGGAAGAGACCCAGTACTTC. It specifies CASSQTTVQGEETQYF.

The DNA for the CDR3 is TGTGCCACCAGCAGAGGTGCCGGAGTAACAGGGAATCAGCCCCAGCATTTT. It yields the protein CATSRGAGVTGNQPQHF. The chain joins TRBV15 to TRBJ1-5, with D maybe TRBD1 (6 bases). From germline, CDR1 is LNHNV and CDR2 YYDKDF (reference sequence). Trimming stripped 1 base from V and 4 bases from J, with 17 bases between. The CDR3 extends over 17 amino acids. The full variable domain, with the rest looked up from reference TRBV15 and TRBJ1-5, is DAMVIQNPRYQVTQFGKPVTLSCSQTLNHNVMYWYQQKSSQAPKLLFHYYDKDFNNEADTPDNFQSRRPNTSFCFLDIRSPGLGDTAMYLCATSRGAGVTGNQPQHFGDGTRLSIL.

J is TRBJ1-4 and V is TRBV10-1, with TRBD1 identical over 9 bases. In germline, CDR1 is WNHNN, CDR2 SYGVQD (reference sequence). J lost 7 bases, V lost 1 base, and 4 bases had no gene match. The CDR3 loop spans 15 amino acids. CDR3 sequence (DNA): TGCGCCAGCAGTGAGTACAGGGGGCGTTTTGAAAAACTGTTTTTT. It codes for CASSEYRGRFEKLFF.

With respect to this clone: Distinct nucleotide sequences in the sample also encode this CDR3. V is TRBV28 and J is TRBJ1-2; no clear D. Deletions cut 3 bases from V and 0 bases from J, with 5 bases between. The CDR3 loop spans 13 amino acids. CDR1 and CDR2 from the germline V gene are MDHEN and SYDVKM. As DNA, the CDR3 is TGTGCCAGCAGTTTTCGGGCTAACTATGGCTACACCTTC. It is translated as CASSFRANYGYTF.

This clone occurred many times. The chain couples TRBV27 to TRBJ1-6; 9 bases agree with TRBD1. The length of the CDR3 is 14 residues. J was trimmed by 11 bases and V by 7 bases; bases with no gene match: 9. Germline assignment: CDR1 MNHEY and CDR2 SMNVEV (reference sequence). CDR3 in DNA: TGTGCCAGCAACCCCGGGACAGGGTTCGCACCCCTCCACTTT. Amino acid sequence: CASNPGTGFAPLHF.

V usage is TRBV28 and J usage is TRBJ2-3, with TRBD2 matching 10 bases. This CDR3 has 17 residues. The trim removed 2 bases at V and 11 bases at J, leaving 16 bases unmatched. Germline CDR1 is MDHEN and CDR2 is SYDVKM. CDR3 bases: TGTGCCAGCAGTTTAATTAGGAGAGCGGGGGGGCCGGGGGTGCAGTATTTT. It translates to CASSLIRRAGGPGVQYF.

This chain links TRBV19 with TRBJ1-5; the match to TRBD1 covers 9 bases. This CDR3 has 16 residues. V shed 6 bases and J 3 bases; nucleotides not matched to a gene: 9. Per the germline V gene, CDR1 is LNHDA and CDR2 is SQIVND (reference sequence). The CDR3 DNA is TGTGCCAGTAGCCGAAAGGACAGGGGACTCAATCAGCCCCAGCATTTT. As protein: CASSRKDRGLNQPQHF.

The sample holds one count of this clone. This chain connects TRBV3-1 (or the pseudogene TRBV3-2) to TRBJ2-1, with D maybe TRBD1 (6 bases). Germline lookup yields CDR1 LGHDT and CDR2 YNNKEL (reference sequence). Deletions cut 5 bases from V and 0 bases from J, with 23 bases between. The CDR3 is 19 amino acids. CDR3 nucleotide sequence: TGTGCCAGCAGCTTTTACGACAGGAAAAGCACCCCCTCCTACAATGAGCAGTTCTTC. Protein product: CASSFYDRKSTPSYNEQFF.

The chain links TRBV5-1 to TRBJ2-2; TRBD2 agrees at 12 bases. Looked up from germline, CDR1 is SGHRS and CDR2 is YFSETQ. Trimming at V came to 3 bases and at J to 1 base, leaving 7 bases not matched to a gene. The CDR3 spans 18 residues. CDR3 region: CASSSGLAGSQNTGELFF. CDR3 in DNA: TGCGCCAGCAGCTCAGGACTAGCGGGGTCGCAGAACACCGGGGAGCTGTTTTTT.

This chain joins TRBV7-9 and TRBJ2-6; the D gene is possibly TRBD2 (5 bases). There are 15 residues in the CDR3. CDR1 is SEHNR and CDR2 is FQNEAQ in the germline V gene (reference sequence). The ends were cut back, 5 bases at V and 1 base at J, with 9 bases in the middle. The CDR3 DNA reads as TGTGCCAGCAGCGTGGGGAGTTCTGGGGCCAACGTCCTGACTTTC. Translating it yields CASSVGSSGANVLTF.

V and J are TRBV10-3 and TRBJ1-1; D gene uncertain. Trimming took 8 bases from V and 4 from J, leaving 17 bases between them. Germline CDR1 and CDR2: ENHRY and SYGVKD. The CDR3 totals 14 residues. CDR3 bases: TGTGCCATCTGCCGGTCGGTTGAAGTCACTGAAGCTTTCTTT. It specifies CAICRSVEVTEAFF.

The chain uses TRBV28 and TRBJ1-2, with D hard to call. Trimming stripped 5 bases from V and 7 bases from J, with 14 bases between. The CDR3 has 13 residues. From germline, CDR1 is MDHEN and CDR2 SYDVKM. This CDR3 reads CASSRSGDLGYTF. DNA for the CDR3: TGTGCCAGCAGTAGATCCGGGGATCTTGGCTACACCTTC.

The rearrangement uses TRBV6-5 and TRBJ1-1; a possible D gene is TRBD1 (5 bases). The CDR3 extends over 15 amino acids. The V end was cut by 6 bases, the J end by 3 bases, with 17 bases between. The germline gives CDR1 MNHEY, CDR2 SVGAGI. CDR3 sequence: CASRKGRQGDTEAFF. CDR3 coding DNA: TGTGCCAGCAGGAAAGGCCGCCAGGGTGACACTGAAGCTTTCTTT.

The CDR3 loop reads CASSTGQGAGREAFF. The CDR3, as DNA: TGTGCCAGCAGCACAGGGCAGGGGGCGGGCCGTGAAGCTTTCTTT. The rearrangement uses TRBV7-6 and TRBJ1-1, with TRBD1 matching over 8 bases. With V trimmed by 5 bases and J by 7 bases, 12 bases remained unmatched. Per germline, CDR1 SGHVS and CDR2 FNYEAQ. The CDR3 loop spans 15 amino acids.

This clone was observed a handful of times. V usage is TRBV29-1 and J usage is TRBJ1-1; D possibly corresponds to TRBD1 (6 bases). This CDR3 has 13 residues. Germline CDR1 SQVTM, CDR2 ANQGSEA. V was shortened by 7 bases and J by 1 base, with 13 bases between the two germline ends. CDR3 loop: CSASGQKNTEAFF. CDR3 nucleotides: TGCAGCGCCTCAGGACAGAAGAACACTGAAGCTTTCTTT. The variable domain in full, with the rest retrieved from reference TRBV29-1 and TRBJ1-1, is SAVISQKPSRDICQRGTSLTIQCQVDSQVTMMFWYRQQPGQSLTLIATANQGSEATYESGFVIDKFPISRPNLTFSTLTVSNMSPEDSSIYLCSASGQKNTEAFFGQGTRLTVV.

This chain joins TRBV28 and TRBJ2-5; D might be TRBD1 (6 bases). CDR3 length: 15 amino acids. The V gene lost 5 bases and the J gene lost 5 bases, with 18 bases spanning the gap. CDR1 and CDR2 from the germline V gene are MDHEN and SYDVKM. CDR3 region: CASSLSGVGAETQYF. DNA for the CDR3: TGTGCCAGCAGTCTCTCCGGGGTGGGGGCGGAGACCCAGTACTTC. Filled out from reference TRBV28 and TRBJ2-5, the complete variable domain reads DVKVTQSSRYLVKRTGEKVFLECVQDMDHENMFWYRQDPGLGLRLIYFSYDVKMKEKGDIPEGYSVSREKKERFSLILESASTNQTSMYLCASSLSGVGAETQYFGPGTRLLVL.

The rearrangement uses TRBV19 and TRBJ2-2; 10 bases agree with TRBD1. Germline V CDR1 and CDR2: LNHDA, SQIVND (reference sequence). This CDR3 is 13 amino acids long. Trimming at V came to 10 bases and at J to 5 bases, leaving 4 bases not matched to a gene. The CDR3 is CATRDRGTGELFF. CDR3 bases: TGTGCCACCCGGGACAGGGGTACCGGGGAGCTGTTTTTT. The full variable domain, its missing parts supplied by reference TRBV19 and TRBJ2-2, is DGGITQSPKYLFRKEGQNVTLSCEQNLNHDAMYWYRQDPGQGLRLIYYSQIVNDFQKGDIAEGYSVSREKKESFPLTVTSAQKNPTAFYLCATRDRGTGELFFGEGSRLTVL.

V and J are TRBV7-9 and TRBJ2-3; 12 nucleotides line up with TRBD2. The germline CDR1 and CDR2 sequences are SEHNR and FQNEAQ (reference sequence). V lost 4 bases to trimming and J lost 4 bases; unmatched junction nucleotides: 3. The CDR3 has 15 residues. The CDR3: CASSSTSGGSDTQYF. Here the CDR3 DNA reads TGTGCCAGCAGCTCCACTAGCGGGGGGTCAGATACGCAGTATTTT.

The chain carries TRBV2 and TRBJ1-5; no firm D call. The CDR3 spans 13 residues. The germline CDR1 and CDR2 sequences are SNHLY and FYNNEI. Trimming took off 5 bases at V and 6 bases at J, with 11 bases between the two ends. The CDR3 region is CASSQGWAQPQHF. The CDR3 nucleotides are TGTGCCAGCAGTCAAGGTTGGGCTCAGCCCCAGCATTTT.

The chain joins TRBV28 to TRBJ1-5; a weak D match, TRBD1 (5 bases). The CDR3 spans 14 residues. From germline, CDR1 is MDHEN and CDR2 SYDVKM. Trimming removed 1 base at V and 4 bases at J, with 8 bases between. In nucleotides, the CDR3 is TGTGCCAGCAGTTTATTTTCAGGGAATCAGCCCCAGCATTTT. Translation: CASSLFSGNQPQHF.

The chain employs TRBV9 and TRBJ1-3, with a tentative D call TRBD1 (5 bases). V was pared by 3 bases and J by 3 bases, with 16 bases between. CDR1 SGDLS and CDR2 YYNGEE come from the germline V gene. The CDR3 consists of 16 residues. The CDR3 bases are TGTGCCAGCAGCGCGAGCTTGGGGGAGGGTGGAAACACCATATATTTT. Protein sequence: CASSASLGEGGNTIYF. Based on the CDR3 plus reference TRBV9 and TRBJ1-3, the full variable domain is DSGVTQTPKHLITATGQRVTLRCSPRSGDLSVYWYQQSLDQGLQFLIQYYNGEERAKGNILERFSAQQFPDLHSELNLSSLELGDSALYFCASSASLGEGGNTIYFGEGSWLTVV.

The rearrangement uses TRBV28 and TRBJ1-5, with D unclear. The length of the CDR3 is 16 residues. Germline V gene lookup returns CDR1 MDHEN and CDR2 SYDVKM. V dropped 4 bases and J dropped 5 bases, with 18 bases sitting between them. CDR3 DNA: TGTGCCAGCAGTTCGCGGGATCCGCGGTCGGATCAGCCCCAGCATTTT. As protein: CASSSRDPRSDQPQHF.

V usage is TRBV5-1 and J usage is TRBJ2-2, with D hard to call. The V end was cut by 6 bases, the J end by 3 bases, with 12 bases between. The CDR3 contains 14 residues. Germline V lookup: CDR1 SGHRS, CDR2 YFSETQ. The CDR3 DNA follows: TGCGCCAGCACGGGTGAAGCCGACACCGGGGAGCTGTTTTTT. Residues: CASTGEADTGELFF.

The chain employs TRBV7-8 and TRBJ2-5; D is possibly TRBD2 (5 bases). The CDR3 is made up of 13 amino acids. Germline CDR1 SGHVS, CDR2 FQNEAQ. Between the trimmed V and J ends, which lost 5 bases and 9 bases, there was a span of 16 bases. CDR3 amino acids: CASSRGRVEAQYF. In nucleotides, the CDR3 is TGTGCCAGCAGCCGTGGGCGGGTCGAGGCCCAGTACTTC.

The chain links TRBV7-9 to TRBJ2-5, with TRBD2 as a possible D gene (6 bases). Germline-derived CDR1 and CDR2 are SEHNR and FQNEAQ (reference sequence). The CDR3 spans 14 residues. Between the trimmed V and J ends, which lost 5 bases and 5 bases, there was a span of 15 bases. CDR3 nucleotides: TGTGCCAGCAGCCAAGGTACCGGGAGCGAGACCCAGTACTTC. This translates into CASSQGTGSETQYF.

V gene TRBV7-8 combines with J gene TRBJ2-5; 10 bases are shared with TRBD1. V shed 5 bases and J 9 bases; nucleotides not matched to a gene: 9. Germline loops: CDR1 SGHVS, CDR2 FQNEAQ. The CDR3 is made up of 14 amino acids. The CDR3 here is CASSLSDRGGAQYF. CDR3 nucleotide sequence: TGTGCCAGCAGCCTCTCGGACAGGGGGGGAGCCCAGTACTTC.

This sequence joins TRBV29-1 and TRBJ1-1; D call uncertain. Germline CDR1 reads SQVTM; CDR2 reads ANQGSEA. This CDR3 contains 10 residues. Trimming left V 5 bases short and J 4 bases short, with 5 bases between. In DNA form, the CDR3 reads TGCAGCGTTCGCGTCACTGAAGCTTTCTTT. It encodes CSVRVTEAFF. Supplemented by reference TRBV29-1 and TRBJ1-1, the full variable domain reads SAVISQKPSRDICQRGTSLTIQCQVDSQVTMMFWYRQQPGQSLTLIATANQGSEATYESGFVIDKFPISRPNLTFSTLTVSNMSPEDSSIYLCSVRVTEAFFGQGTRLTVV.

The gene calls are TRBV4-2 and TRBJ2-3, with TRBD2 identical over 12 bases. Losses at the gene ends were 4 bases for V and 4 bases for J; bases not matched to a gene: 6. There are 16 residues in the CDR3. Per the germline V gene, CDR1 is LGHNA and CDR2 is YNFKEQ. CDR3 amino acids: CASSPQTSGSADTQYF. CDR3 DNA sequence: TGTGCCAGCAGCCCCCAGACTAGCGGGAGCGCAGATACGCAGTATTTT.

The J gene is TRBJ2-7, the V gene TRBV7-9, with D uncertain. V lost 5 bases and J lost 0, with 17 bases in between. This CDR3 is 16 amino acids long. The germline V gene has CDR1 SEHNR and CDR2 FQNEAQ (reference sequence). Here the CDR3 DNA reads TGTGCCAGCAGCCCCAGCGTCCGAGGTCGCTCCTACGAGCAGTACTTC. Its translation: CASSPSVRGRSYEQYF. Using reference TRBV7-9 and TRBJ2-7 for the parts outside the CDR3, the full variable domain is DTGVSQNPRHKITKRGQNVTFRCDPISEHNRLYWYRQTLGQGPEFLTYFQNEAQLEKSRLLSDRFSAERPKGSFSTLEIQRTEQGDSAMYLCASSPSVRGRSYEQYFGPGTRLTVT.

This clone was recorded only once. This sequence joins TRBV21-1 and TRBJ2-7; TRBD1, the D gene given by the table, was not confirmed from the DNA. TRBV21-1 counts as a pseudogene. The CDR3 consists of 16 residues. The CDR3: CASLHPRGHPGYEQYF. CDR3 bases: TGTGCCAGCCTTCACCCTCGGGGACACCCAGGTTACGAGCAGTACTTC.